The 11 T cell receptor beta chains listed next were all sequenced from one sample in a study of regulatory T cells in long-lasting Graves disease. Through Arm-PCR of CDR3 regions and iRepertoire HTBI primers, TCR beta libraries were built. TCRdb ran MiXCR on the multiplex PCR reads and lists one entry per CDR3 protein. The data show a few hundred thousand distinct CDR3 sequences, about a quarter seen once. Time point reported: persistent/refractory GD, antithyroid drugs over 5 years with positive TRAb. From PBMCs, RNA was extracted and then used to make the TCR library. Sequences were derived from peripheral blood mononuclear cells (PBMCs), sampled when the disease was refractory, from a patient treated with antithyroid drugs. These receptors originate from a female donor with Graves disease.

This clonotype was seen at least ten times. The chain combines TRBV6-5 with TRBJ2-5; 8 bases fit TRBD1. Germline V gives CDR1 MNHEY, CDR2 SVGAGI. V lost 0 bases and J lost 1; bases outside the gene matches: 4. The CDR3 is made up of 16 amino acids. DNA of the CDR3: TGTGCCAGCAGTTACTCGACAGGGGAGATCCAAGAGACCCAGTACTTC. Encoded protein: CASSYSTGEIQETQYF.

This clonotype was seen ten or more times. The V gene is TRBV2, the J gene TRBJ1-1; no definite D call. The CDR3 contains 13 residues. CDR1 is SNHLY, CDR2 FYNNEI, per germline. V was trimmed by 0 bases and J by 10 bases, leaving 12 bases between them. The CDR3 nucleotides read TGTGCCAGCAGTGAAGCGCGGCCGGGATCAGCTTTCTTT. Translation: CASSEARPGSAFF.

The chain employs TRBV10-3 and TRBJ1-1; no clear D gene. The CDR3 length is 14 residues. Trimming removed 3 bases from V and 2 bases from J, with 10 bases in between. CDR1 and CDR2 (germline): ENHRY, SYGVKD. CDR3 loop: CAISEVGSNTEAFF. Here the CDR3 DNA reads TGTGCCATCAGTGAAGTTGGTAGCAACACTGAAGCTTTCTTT.

Remarks on this clonotype: Compared with germline, one end of the junction differs, possibly owing to a read error. CDR3 residues: CASSETSARSNRPQHF. The CDR3 DNA is TGTGCCAGCAGTGAAACTAGTGCGAGGAGCAATCGGCCCCAGCATTTT. This rearrangement joins TRBV2 to TRBJ1-5; D gene ambiguous. This CDR3 has 16 amino acids. From germline, CDR1 is SNHLY and CDR2 FYNNEI.

This chain uses TRBV20-1 with TRBJ1-6; D gene unclear. With 3 bases removed from V and 11 bases from J, the gap between germline ends came to 17 bases. Germline V lookup: CDR1 DFQATT, CDR2 SNEGSKA (reference sequence). The CDR3 is 14 amino acids. In DNA, the CDR3 is TGCAGTGCTAGGATTGGCGGGTCGGGGACACCCCTCCACTTT. Translating gives CSARIGGSGTPLHF.

The chain recombines TRBV7-2 with TRBJ2-2; the D call may be TRBD1 or TRBD2 (5 bases each). The CDR3 totals 16 residues. Trimming pared 1 base from V and 0 bases from J, leaving 9 bases between. Germline-derived CDR1 and CDR2 are SGHTA and FQGNSA. In DNA, the CDR3 is TGTGCCAGCAGCTTAGGGAGGACATCGAACACCGGGGAGCTGTTTTTT. Its protein product is CASSLGRTSNTGELFF. Based on the CDR3 plus reference TRBV7-2 and TRBJ2-2, the full variable domain is GAGVSQSPSNKVTEKGKDVELRCDPISGHTALYWYRQSLGQGLEFLIYFQGNSAPDKSGLPSDRFSAERTGGSVSTLTIQRTQQEDSAVYLCASSLGRTSNTGELFFGEGSRLTVL.

The rearrangement joins TRBV7-9 to TRBJ2-1; TRBD1 is a possible D gene (6 bases). The V and J ends lost 5 bases and 8 bases respectively, with 16 bases between them. Germline values: CDR1 SEHNR, CDR2 FQNEAQ (reference sequence). The CDR3 is made up of 14 amino acids. The CDR3, as DNA: TGTGCCAGCAGCAGGGACATCGGCGGCCATGAGCAGTTCTTC. Its protein product is CASSRDIGGHEQFF.

This clonotype was observed at least ten times. This chain uses TRBV11-1 with TRBJ2-7, with 11 bases matching TRBD2. Losses at the gene ends were 5 bases for V and 4 bases for J; bases not matched to a gene: 7. CDR1 and CDR2 (germline): SGHAT, FQDESV (reference sequence). The length of the CDR3 is 15 residues. CDR3 protein: CASSRTSGSGYEQYF. DNA of the CDR3: TGTGCCAGCAGCCGTACTAGCGGGAGTGGGTACGAGCAGTACTTC.

The sample holds a few counts of this clonotype. The chain carries TRBV7-9 and TRBJ2-7, with D perhaps TRBD1 or TRBD2 (5 bases each). With 5 bases removed from V and 3 bases from J, the gap between germline ends came to 17 bases. This CDR3 is 15 amino acids long. Germline V lookup: CDR1 SEHNR, CDR2 FQNEAQ (reference sequence). CDR3 nucleotides: TGTGCCAGCAGCCATTTGAGGGGTGTCGGCTACGAGCAGTACTTC. Its protein is CASSHLRGVGYEQYF.

This clonotype was picked up many times. The rearrangement uses TRBV2 and TRBJ2-7, with 7 bases identical to TRBD1. From germline, CDR1 is SNHLY and CDR2 FYNNEI. V trimming: 8 bases; J trimming: 1 base; junction bases outside the gene matches: 11. This CDR3 has 15 amino acids. The CDR3 sequence: CASLDPVTGSYEQYF. The DNA for the CDR3 is TGTGCCAGCTTAGACCCCGTGACAGGGTCCTACGAGCAGTACTTC.

In this sample, this clonotype turned up a few times. V gene TRBV18 combines with J gene TRBJ2-2; tentative D call: TRBD2 (6 bases). V was cut by 0 bases and J by 0 bases, with 8 bases left in between. This CDR3 region has 16 residues. Looked up from germline, CDR1 is KGHSH and CDR2 is LQKENI. The CDR3 DNA follows: TGTGCCAGCTCACCACCCGGACTAACGAACACCGGGGAGCTGTTTTTT. The encoded protein is CASSPPGLTNTGELFF.